This T cell receptor beta chain was found in a study of T cells in Graves' hyperthyroidism and ophthalmopathy (dated by TCRdb to the late 2010s). For the study in its entirety: Peripheral blood was sampled at the time of initial diagnosis, prior to any treatment. In about 6 Graves' hyperthyroidism patients, the study also compared T-cell repertoires from thyroid tissue with T-cell repertoires from blood. The paper reports TCR Vbeta CDR3 sequencing of some 140 peripheral blood samples: 43 ophthalmopathy, fewer than 85 hyperthyroidism and 17 progressor patients. For training and testing, the approximately 97 patients in the discovery cohort were randomly divided in a 7:3 ratio. To identify TCR V-J signatures that set the groups apart, the researchers used a discovery cohort of roughly 100 patients, made up of 40 to 45 with Graves' ophthalmopathy and approximately 57 with stable Graves' hyperthyroidism. Prospective prediction of ophthalmopathy was tested in an independent validation cohort consisting of under 20 hyperthyroidism patients and approximately 16 patients who later progressed to ophthalmopathy. After blood sampling, hyperthyroidism patients were treated with methimazole at a starting dose of 30 mg daily, and ophthalmopathy patients were treated with high-dose intravenous methylprednisolone. What the authors observed across the whole study: In validation, the model predicted progression to ophthalmopathy a median of roughly 6.5 months before onset, with about 64% sensitivity and nearly 75% specificity. Sample size was not statistically predetermined, and blinding of investigators to group allocation was not performed. Ophthalmopathy was separated from stable hyperthyroidism by a 13 V-J signature model, with over 85% sensitivity and roughly 81% specificity obtained in cross-validation and 80%/75% obtained in testing. Most expanded thyroid clonotypes (frequency above 0.001) were also detected in blood, a finding suggesting that blood repertoires may reflect thyroid immune responses.

Graves' hyperthyroidism was defined as stable when no progression to ophthalmopathy occurred over 18 months of follow-up. Hyperthyroidism patients were newly diagnosed, had a disease duration of under 2 months, and were aged 18 to 65 years. Exclusion was applied to patients with uncontrolled infections, other autoimmune diseases, pregnancy or lactation. Diagnoses were established on the basis of clinical symptoms, serum thyroxine and TRAb, thyroid ultrasound, and orbital computed tomography. Ficoll-Paque density gradient centrifugation was used to isolate PBMCs from about 9 ml of fresh peripheral blood. Trizol reagent was used to extract total RNA, and RNA quality was then checked on an Agilent 2100 Bioanalyzer. Ten or more counts support this clonotype. The clone's antigen remains unknown. No much larger clone exists at a distance of one base, and base qualities are not known. CDR1 and CDR2 are read off the germline V gene (reference sequence) as MNHEY and SMNVEV. The CDR3 numbers 14 residues from cysteine through phenylalanine. The sequence is cut down to CDR3 DNA, 42 bases in frame from base 1. The junction shows trimming of 0 bases on V and 4 bases on J, plus 9 bases between the germline ends.

Amplification of TCR beta CDR3 regions was carried out from RNA transcripts. The first round of RT-PCR for the TCR CDR3 was performed with the HTBI primer set and the Qiagen OneStep RT-PCR kit. A second multiplex PCR round built the libraries, followed by size selection and purification. The libraries were sequenced on an Illumina HiSeq2000 using paired-end 100 bp reads. Per the original workflow: Raw data were processed with SOAPnuke, discarding reads with adapters, uncalled bases, mean Phred below 15, or no exact constant-primer or identifier match. High-quality paired reads were merged with COPE v1.2.5, and unique nucleotide sequences were defined as clonotypes. Clonotypes were aligned to IMGT TRBV, TRBD and TRBJ reference segments using MiTCR v1.1. The analysis was restricted to V-J combinations with a frequency above 0.0001, which together covered 99% to 99.2% of the repertoires. A TCS score was defined as the ratio of F50 (clonal expansion) to E x V (chaos), with BLOSUM62-based TCRdist applied between CDR3 peptides within each V-J. Welch's t-statistics and random forest reduced 514 V-J features to 13, which were used in a naive Bayes classifier (R e1071). TCRdb trimmed public reads at Q25 via fastp, called clones via MiXCR and kept in-frame beta chains. A single entry per CDR3 protein holds the most common genes and DNA from its merged rows. Clone size and V and J calls follow TCRdb, not the original study. For this sample the table gives approximately 430,000 distinct CDR3 sequences, of which around a sixth were detected only once. Of the sample, approximately 7.5% is held by the ten largest clones.

The sequence joins TRBV27 to TRBJ2-5, with the identity of the D gene unclear. The receptor was derived from a young woman with Graves' hyperthyroidism. Sequenced input: blood. CDR3 sequence: CASSLSLTGETQYF. In nucleotide form, the sequence is TGTGCCAGCAGTTTATCCCTAACGGGAGAGACCCAGTACTTC.